The 30 T cell receptor beta chains listed next were all sequenced from one sample in a study of cytomegalovirus exposure and HLA in healthy donors. Produced via immunoSEQ multiplex PCR; TCRdb's table is partial and in-frame only. The table includes 150,000 to 200,000 clones, approximately 84% detected once. Sample: PBMCs. The receptors here all came from a man between 18 and 29 years old in good health and CMV-seropositive.

This chain links TRBV15 with TRBJ2-7; a weak D match, TRBD1 (5 bases). CDR1 and CDR2 from the germline V gene are LNHNV and YYDKDF (reference sequence). Trimming stripped 0 bases from V and 3 bases from J, with 15 bases between. This CDR3 is 16 amino acids long. For the CDR3, the DNA is TGTGCCACCAGCAGAGAGGGGTGGGGCCTTAACTACGAGCAGTACTTC. Protein: CATSREGWGLNYEQYF.

The rearrangement links TRBV4-1 to TRBJ1-5; D gene ambiguous. Germline V gives CDR1 MGHRA, CDR2 YSYEKL. The CDR3 runs 15 residues. The V gene lost 0 bases and the J gene lost 0 bases, with 6 bases spanning the gap. CDR3 sequence (DNA): TGCGCCAGCAGCCAAGATTGGGCTAGCAATCAGCCCCAGCATTTT. It yields the protein CASSQDWASNQPQHF.

J is TRBJ2-1 and V is TRBV29-1; 7 bases match TRBD1. The length of the CDR3 is 15 residues. The trim removed 6 bases at V and 6 bases at J, leaving 14 bases unmatched. Germline V lookup: CDR1 SQVTM, CDR2 ANQGSEA. Here the CDR3 reads CSVRQGVVGGNEQFF. As DNA, the CDR3 is TGCAGCGTCCGACAGGGAGTGGTTGGTGGCAATGAGCAGTTCTTC.

This clone was picked up one time. The chain employs TRBV5-4 and TRBJ2-5, with 9 bases aligning to TRBD2. The CDR3 covers 16 residues. V gave up 3 bases and J gave up 2 bases; unmatched junction bases: 8. Germline V lookup: CDR1 SGHNT, CDR2 YYREEE (reference sequence). The CDR3 sequence is CASSWAGLAGQETQYF. The CDR3 DNA reads TGTGCCAGCAGCTGGGCGGGGCTAGCGGGACAAGAGACCCAGTACTTC.

The chain couples TRBV18 to TRBJ1-4, with D possibly matching TRBD1 (5 bases). Deletions cut 4 bases from V and 1 base from J, with 25 bases between. CDR3 length: 20 amino acids. Germline V CDR1 and CDR2: KGHSH, LQKENI. This chain's CDR3 is CASSLQQVDVRGGTNEKLFF. For the CDR3, the DNA is TGTGCCAGCTCACTCCAACAGGTGGACGTCCGAGGTGGAACTAATGAAAAACTGTTTTTT.

The chain carries TRBV7-3 and TRBJ1-1; D is unresolved. The CDR3 contains 13 residues. Trimming stripped 6 bases from V and 3 bases from J, with 11 bases between. The V gene's germline CDR1 is SGHTA and CDR2 FQGTGA. CDR3 sequence: CASRARVYTEAFF. CDR3 in DNA: TGTGCCAGCAGAGCGAGGGTCTACACTGAAGCTTTCTTT.

The rearrangement uses TRBV30 and TRBJ1-4, with TRBD1 as a possible D gene (6 bases). The CDR3 runs 12 residues. Germline-derived CDR1 and CDR2 are GTSNPN and SVGIG (reference sequence). V was shortened by 1 base and J by 7 bases, with 7 bases between the two germline ends. The DNA for the CDR3 is TGTGCCTGGAGTGAGGGGGTTGAAAAACTGTTTTTT. This encodes CAWSEGVEKLFF. Complete variable domain (other parts from reference TRBV30 and TRBJ1-4): SQTIHQWPATLVQPVGSPLSLECTVEGTSNPNLYWYRQAAGRGLQLLFYSVGIGQISSEVPQNLSASRPQDRQFILSSKKLLLSDSGFYLCAWSEGVEKLFFGSGTQLSVL.

The chain is built from TRBV6-5 and TRBJ2-3; 8 nucleotides line up with TRBD2. The junction had 13 bases not matched to a gene; V was cut back by 1 base and J by 10 bases. This CDR3 contains 16 residues. Germline CDR1 reads MNHEY; CDR2 reads SVGAGI. In DNA, the CDR3 is TGTGCCAGCAGTTACTTGGGGGGCGGGAGCGGGAGTTCGCAGTATTTT. Amino acid sequence: CASSYLGGGSGSSQYF.

V is TRBV30 and J is TRBJ2-7, with a weak D call TRBD2 (5 bases). Germline CDR1 is GTSNPN and CDR2 is SVGIG (reference sequence). The CDR3 runs 13 residues. CDR3 in amino acids: CASSRGVGNEQYF. CDR3 coding DNA: TGTGCTTCATCACGGGGTGTGGGAAACGAGCAGTACTTC.

The V call is TRBV4-3, the J call TRBJ2-1; 8 nucleotides match TRBD1. Germline CDR1 reads LGHNA; CDR2 reads YSLEER. Losses at the gene ends were 1 base for V and 8 bases for J; bases not matched to a gene: 10. The CDR3 sequence is 16 residues long. In DNA, the CDR3 is TGCGCCAGCAGCCAAGGCACGGCAGGGGGCTGGTATGAGCAGTTCTTC. The encoded protein is CASSQGTAGGWYEQFF.

The chain has TRBV30 and TRBJ2-1, with D perhaps matching TRBD1 (5 bases). Trimming took off 3 bases at V and 0 bases at J, with 9 bases between the two ends. Germline V lookup: CDR1 GTSNPN, CDR2 SVGIG (reference sequence). The CDR3 totals 14 residues. CDR3 coding DNA: TGTGCCTGGAGGGACACCAGCTCCTACAATGAGCAGTTCTTC. Residues: CAWRDTSSYNEQFF.

This clone was picked up a small number of times. This rearrangement joins TRBV7-9 to TRBJ1-3; maybe TRBD1 (5 bases). The V and J ends lost 4 bases and 0 bases respectively, with 7 bases between them. CDR1 is SEHNR and CDR2 is FQNEAQ in the germline V gene (reference sequence). The length of the CDR3 is 14 residues. The CDR3 bases are TGTGCCAGCAGCTCGACAGTCTCTGGAAACACCATATATTTT. Amino acids: CASSSTVSGNTIYF.

The sample holds one count of this clone. This rearrangement joins TRBV9 to TRBJ2-1, with 10 bases identical to TRBD2. In germline, CDR1 is SGDLS, CDR2 YYNGEE. V lost 3 bases, J lost 6 bases, and 6 bases stayed unmatched. The CDR3 is 15 residues long. CDR3 DNA: TGTGCCAGCAGCGATCCGGGACTAGCGACCAATGAGCAGTTCTTC. Translated: CASSDPGLATNEQFF.

This chain uses TRBV9 with TRBJ1-3, with D uncertain. The germline V gene encodes CDR1 SGDLS and CDR2 YYNGEE. The CDR3 loop spans 16 amino acids. V was shortened by 0 bases and J by 0 bases, with 10 bases between the two germline ends. The CDR3 region is CASSVARQSSGNTIYF. The CDR3 nucleotides are TGTGCCAGCAGCGTAGCGAGGCAGAGCTCTGGAAACACCATATATTTT.

The J gene is TRBJ2-3, the V gene TRBV20-1, with 7 bases aligning to TRBD2. The junction had 2 bases not matched to a gene; V was cut back by 6 bases and J by 5 bases. This CDR3 spans 11 amino acids. Germline V gives CDR1 DFQATT, CDR2 SNEGSKA (reference sequence). The CDR3 loop reads CSARGVDTQYF. In DNA form, the CDR3 reads TGCAGTGCCCGGGGGGTAGATACGCAGTATTTT.

The gene calls are TRBV9 and TRBJ2-7; tentative D call: TRBD2 (6 bases). The CDR3 covers 19 residues. Germline CDR1 and CDR2: SGDLS and YYNGEE. V was pared by 0 bases and J by 0 bases, with 22 bases between. The CDR3 DNA follows: TGTGCCAGCAGCGTAGGGGGCAAGGCCCAGATGGGGGGCTCCTACGAGCAGTACTTC. Translating it yields CASSVGGKAQMGGSYEQYF.

Here the CDR3 reads CSVEGQLNTEAFF. CDR3 in DNA: TGCAGCGTTGAGGGGCAGTTGAACACTGAAGCTTTCTTT. The chain carries TRBV29-1 and TRBJ1-1; TRBD1 might be the D (5 bases). The CDR3 is made up of 13 amino acids. V lost 3 bases to trimming and J lost 0 bases, with 8 bases between them. The germline V gene encodes CDR1 SQVTM and CDR2 ANQGSEA.

Only a few counts were recorded for this clone. This chain uses TRBV13 with TRBJ1-3; D remains unclear. V was cut by 5 bases and J by 2 bases, with 7 bases left in between. The CDR3 has 13 amino acids. Germline V CDR1 and CDR2: PRHDT, FYEKMQ (reference sequence). CDR3 loop: CASSPQTGNTIYF. In DNA form, the CDR3 reads TGTGCCAGCAGCCCGCAGACTGGAAACACCATATATTTT.

The chain employs TRBV28 and TRBJ2-2, with unresolved D. There are 13 residues in the CDR3. Trimming stripped 10 bases from V and 2 bases from J, with 11 bases between. Germline CDR1 MDHEN, CDR2 SYDVKM. CDR3 DNA sequence: TGTGCCATTCAAGCGCCCAACACCGGGGAGCTGTTTTTT. This translates into CAIQAPNTGELFF.

Turning to this clone: One end of the junction fails to match germline, which may point to a read error. The chain links TRBV29-1 to TRBJ2-5, with unresolved D. Germline CDR1 and CDR2: SQVTM and ANQGSEA. This CDR3 comprises 14 residues. CDR3 DNA: TGCAGCGCTGAAGGGAAGGAGTACCAAGAGACCCAGTACTTC. Translated, it gives CSAEGKEYQETQYF. The variable domain in full, with the rest retrieved from reference TRBV29-1 and TRBJ2-5, is SAVISQKPSRDICQRGTSLTIQCQVDSQVTMMFWYRQQPGQSLTLIATANQGSEATYESGFVIDKFPISRPNLTFSTLTVSNMSPEDSSIYLCSAEGKEYQETQYFGPGTRLLVL.

The V and J genes are TRBV20-1 and TRBJ1-2; D unresolved. With 6 bases removed from V and 3 bases from J, the gap between germline ends came to 8 bases. Germline lookup yields CDR1 DFQATT and CDR2 SNEGSKA (reference sequence). The CDR3 length is 11 residues. The CDR3 nucleotides read TGCAGTGCGCGGAGTGACTATGGCTACACCTTC. As protein: CSARSDYGYTF.

The chain couples TRBV28 to TRBJ2-7, with a possible D match to TRBD2 (5 bases). The CDR3 is 14 amino acids. Per germline, CDR1 MDHEN and CDR2 SYDVKM. The V end was cut by 2 bases, the J end by 3 bases, with 11 bases between. In DNA, the CDR3 is TGTGCCAGCAGTTTAGGTGGGAGTAACTACGAGCAGTACTTC. Residues: CASSLGGSNYEQYF.

The genes are TRBV18 and TRBJ2-7; D is uncertain. Germline V CDR1 and CDR2: KGHSH, LQKENI. Trimming stripped 4 bases from V and 2 bases from J, with 15 bases between. This CDR3 comprises 15 residues. Here the CDR3 reads CASSQTSPPTYEQYF. In DNA, the CDR3 is TGTGCCAGCTCACAGACTTCACCCCCTACCTACGAGCAGTACTTC.

The rearrangement joins TRBV29-1 to TRBJ2-7; 12 bases are shared with TRBD1. The V gene end was trimmed by 5 bases and the J gene end by 5 bases; junction bases not matched to a gene: 4. This CDR3 has 13 residues. Looked up from germline, CDR1 is SQVTM and CDR2 is ANQGSEA. CDR3: CSVRGQGADEQYF. The DNA for the CDR3 is TGCAGCGTTCGGGGACAGGGGGCGGACGAGCAGTACTTC.

CDR3 in amino acids: CASSALGGSYTEAFF. In nucleotides, the CDR3 is TGTGCCAGCTCAGCCCTGGGGGGATCCTACACTGAAGCTTTCTTT. This chain uses TRBV18 with TRBJ1-1, with D possibly TRBD1 on 5 matching bases. Germline values: CDR1 KGHSH, CDR2 LQKENI. The CDR3 spans 15 residues. Trimming cost V 5 bases and J 3 bases, with 16 bases left between them.

The chain is built from TRBV28 and TRBJ1-4; unclear D gene. From germline, CDR1 is MDHEN and CDR2 SYDVKM. Trimming shortened V by 4 bases and J by 6 bases, and 12 bases separated the two germline ends. The CDR3 is 14 residues long. The CDR3, as DNA: TGTGCCAGCAGTTCCGGAGGAATCGATGAAAAACTGTTTTTT. As protein: CASSSGGIDEKLFF. Full variable domain (missing parts from reference TRBV28 and TRBJ1-4): DVKVTQSSRYLVKRTGEKVFLECVQDMDHENMFWYRQDPGLGLRLIYFSYDVKMKEKGDIPEGYSVSREKKERFSLILESASTNQTSMYLCASSSGGIDEKLFFGSGTQLSVL.

The chain uses TRBV9 and TRBJ2-7; D might be TRBD2 (5 bases). V lost 0 bases and J lost 0, with 10 bases in between. Germline-derived CDR1 and CDR2 are SGDLS and YYNGEE. This CDR3 comprises 15 residues. Here the CDR3 reads CASSVAGSPSYEQYF. In nucleotides, the CDR3 is TGTGCCAGCAGCGTAGCGGGATCACCCTCCTACGAGCAGTACTTC.

The chain recombines TRBV7-8 with TRBJ2-7, with D tentatively TRBD1 (6 bases). V was pared by 5 bases and J by 7 bases, with 15 bases between. Germline V gene lookup returns CDR1 SGHVS and CDR2 FQNEAQ. The CDR3 totals 13 residues. CDR3 coding DNA: TGTGCCAGCAGCCCACCCTCAGACAGGGAGCAGTACTTC. This gives the protein CASSPPSDREQYF.

The V call is TRBV19, the J call TRBJ1-5; TRBD1 is a possible D gene (5 bases). Between the trimmed V and J ends, which lost 7 bases and 5 bases, there was a span of 12 bases. Germline V lookup: CDR1 LNHDA, CDR2 SQIVND (reference sequence). This CDR3 has 13 residues. The CDR3 coding sequence is TGTGCCAGTATTTCGGGGACTGATCAGCCCCAGCATTTT. Amino acid sequence: CASISGTDQPQHF.

The chain recombines TRBV29-1 with TRBJ2-7, with 7 nucleotides matching TRBD1. J lost 0 bases, V lost 7 bases, and 9 bases had no gene match. Germline V lookup: CDR1 SQVTM, CDR2 ANQGSEA. This CDR3 is 14 amino acids long. DNA of the CDR3: TGCAGCGCTCGGGACAGTATTAGCTCCTACGAGCAGTACTTC. The encoded protein is CSARDSISSYEQYF.